This TCR beta chain was documented in a study of human T cells and chemical hapten exposure. Study overall: Small differences in pooled library volume mainly drove the variation in TCR yields per sample.

Regarding the study as a whole: In comparison with controls, expanded TCRs gave rise to a significantly larger number of large CDR3 similarity clusters. PT1 expanded TCR counts correlated positively with patch test score.

In germline, CDR1 is SNHLY, CDR2 FYNNEI. This CDR3 has 16 residues. Trimming left V 3 bases short and J 10 bases short, with 19 bases between. TCRdb passed the RACE reads through MiXCR, listing each CDR3 protein once. The sample includes approximately 100,000 distinct CDR3 sequences, roughly 8.8% of them seen just once. For this clonotype: The antigen is not known.

The time point denotes: pre-sensitization, week 0. Regarding treatment: therapeutic diphenylcyclopropenone sensitization with weekly scalp DPC. The sequenced sample was whole blood, obtained in connection with sensitization to the hapten diphenylcyclopropenone (DPC). This clonotype was obtained from a woman between 40 and 50 years old with alopecia areata. Some clones in this sample may be carry-over from other donors' samples. This chain joins TRBV2 and TRBJ1-6, with a tentative D call TRBD1 (6 bases). This chain's CDR3 is CASSEVQGSFKSPLHF. DNA of the CDR3: TGTGCCAGCAGTGAGGTACAGGGAAGCTTTAAGTCACCCCTCCACTTT.